A selection of T cell receptor beta chains follows, all from one sample in a study of post-analysis software for immune sequencing data. From the PCR reads, TCRdb called clonotypes with MiXCR, one entry per CDR3 protein. Here the sample spans 350,000 to 500,000 distinct CDR3 sequences, roughly 40% being singletons. The material sequenced was blood. The receptors were gathered from a girl aged 2-10 years with multiple sclerosis. The CDR3 runs from the conserved cysteine through the conserved F or W. Each record gives: D gene, J gene, clone size, V gene, CDR3 protein, CDR3 DNA. D genes are given only for firm matches. Size is stated for part of the rows, as once, few or many counts, or as a class when the clone is expanded.

TRBD2 | TRBJ2-7 | NA | TRBV20-1 | CSARDYRTYEQYF | TGCAGTGCCCGGGACTACCGAACCTACGAGCAGTACTTC
NA | TRBJ1-5 | NA | TRBV6-6 | CASTSGGSGNQPQHF | TGTGCCAGCACCTCGGGGGGGTCGGGCAATCAGCCCCAGCATTTT
NA | TRBJ1-5 | NA | TRBV12-3/TRBV12-4 | CASSPQGLRTNQPQHF | TGTGCCAGCAGTCCTCAGGGCCTCAGGACCAATCAGCCCCAGCATTTT
TRBD2 | TRBJ2-1 | NA | TRBV3-1 | CASGLTSGRLGEQFF | TGTGCCAGCGGACTCACTAGCGGGAGGCTTGGTGAGCAGTTCTTC
TRBD2 | TRBJ2-7 | few | TRBV2 | CASRGTSGTREQYF | TGTGCCAGCAGAGGGACTAGCGGGACCCGCGAGCAGTACTTC
TRBD1 | TRBJ2-7 | NA | TRBV7-8 | CASRPTLRGIYEQYF | TGTGCCAGCAGACCCACGCTCAGGGGGATCTACGAGCAGTACTTC
NA | TRBJ1-2 | NA | TRBV5-1 | CASSLEGRSNYGYTF | TGCGCCAGCAGCTTGGAAGGACGGTCTAACTATGGCTACACCTTC
NA | TRBJ2-7 | few | TRBV15 | CATSREWQRGYEQYF | TGTGCCACCAGCAGAGAGTGGCAAAGGGGGTACGAGCAGTACTTC
NA | TRBJ1-2 | NA | TRBV7-2 | CASSLGPDYGCTF | TGTGCCAGCAGCCTTGGCCCAGACTATGGCTGCACCTTC
NA | TRBJ2-7 | NA | TRBV6-6 | CAGSFFPGYRAYEQYF | TGTGCCGGCAGTTTCTTTCCGGGATACAGGGCCTACGAGCAGTACTTC
TRBD1 | TRBJ1-4 | few | TRBV5-1 | CASGQGSATNEKLFF | TGCGCCAGCGGACAGGGGTCAGCAACTAATGAAAAACTGTTTTTT
TRBD1 | TRBJ2-5 | few | TRBV5-6 | CASSLDGTVETQYF | TGTGCCAGCAGCTTGGATGGGACAGTGGAGACCCAGTACTTC
NA | TRBJ1-6 | NA | TRBV28 | CASRPTGWSYNSPLHF | TGTGCCAGCAGACCTACAGGGTGGTCCTATAATTCACCCCTCCACTTT
NA | TRBJ1-5 | few | TRBV12-3/TRBV12-4 | CASSFSQGHQPQHF | TGTGCCAGCAGTTTTTCTCAGGGGCATCAGCCCCAGCATTTT
TRBD2 | TRBJ2-1 | NA | TRBV5-1 | CASSSRTSGGAFYNEQFF | TGCGCCAGCAGCTCCCGGACTAGCGGGGGGGCCTTCTACAATGAGCAGTTCTTC
NA | TRBJ1-4 | few | TRBV20-1 | CSARGRGGVREKLFF | TGCAGTGCGAGGGGGAGAGGAGGAGTTCGTGAAAAACTGTTTTTT
TRBD1 | TRBJ1-2 | NA | TRBV11-3 | CASSFPTGEGYTF | TGTGCCAGCAGCTTCCCGACAGGGGAAGGCTACACCTTC
TRBD1 | TRBJ1-1 | NA | TRBV6-5 | CASSYATGGTEAFF | TGTGCCAGCAGTTACGCGACAGGGGGCACTGAAGCTTTCTTT
NA | TRBJ2-2 | NA | TRBV12-3/TRBV12-4 | CASKARGELFF | TGTGCCAGCAAGGCCAGGGGGGAGCTGTTTTTT
NA | TRBJ1-1 | NA | TRBV3-1 | CASSQGSGFSEAFF | TGTGCCAGCAGCCAAGGCTCCGGCTTCTCTGAAGCTTTCTTT
NA | TRBJ1-1 | few | TRBV5-5 | CASRLGTALSAFF | TGTGCCAGCAGGCTTGGAACAGCGCTGAGCGCTTTCTTT
NA | TRBJ1-2 | NA | TRBV4-2 | CASSQDQLENYGYTF | TGTGCCAGCAGCCAAGACCAACTGGAGAACTATGGCTACACCTTC
TRBD1 | TRBJ1-4 | NA | TRBV5-1 | CASSPTGSSLSDEKLFF | TGCGCCAGCAGCCCGACAGGGAGCTCCCTCTCAGATGAAAAACTGTTTTTT
NA | TRBJ2-3 | few | TRBV14 | CASSQDILGAQYF | TGTGCCAGCAGCCAAGATATCTTAGGGGCCCAGTATTTT
TRBD2 | TRBJ2-1 | few | TRBV29-1 | CSVIRRSLGRLAGGIFNEQFF | TGCAGCGTTATTCGGCGATCGCTGGGCCGACTAGCGGGAGGGATATTCAATGAGCAGTTCTTC
NA | TRBJ2-1 | NA | TRBV6-5 | CASSYSTGYNEQFF | TGTGCCAGCAGTTACTCGACAGGCTACAATGAGCAGTTCTTC
NA | TRBJ2-5 | many | TRBV2 | CASSKEWGKQETQYF | TGTGCCAGCAGCAAAGAGTGGGGGAAGCAAGAGACCCAGTACTTC
NA | TRBJ1-2 | NA | TRBV24-1 | CATSDSGRRDGYGYTF | TGTGCCACCAGTGATTCGGGCAGGAGGGATGGCTATGGCTACACCTTC
TRBD2 | TRBJ2-3 | few | TRBV19 | CASRSGTSGGADTQYF | TGTGCCAGTAGGTCCGGGACTAGCGGGGGGGCAGATACGCAGTATTTT
NA | TRBJ2-3 | NA | TRBV10-1 | CASSEESDSTDTQYF | TGCGCCAGCAGTGAAGAGTCGGACAGCACAGATACGCAGTATTTT
TRBD2 | TRBJ2-5 | NA | TRBV4-1 | CASSQKSGLAGEETQYF | TGCGCCAGCAGCCAGAAATCAGGCCTAGCGGGGGAGGAGACCCAGTACTTC
TRBD1 | TRBJ1-2 | NA | TRBV12-3/TRBV12-4 | CASSLTGVHGYTF | TGTGCCAGCAGTTTGACAGGGGTCCATGGCTACACCTTC
TRBD1 | TRBJ1-4 | NA | TRBV18 | CASSPYSQGSEKLFF | TGTGCCAGCTCACCCTATTCACAGGGGAGTGAAAAACTGTTTTTT
NA | TRBJ2-6 | NA | TRBV29-1 | CSVGKMSSGANVRTF | TGCAGCGTTGGGAAGATGAGCTCTGGGGCCAACGTCCGGACTTTC
NA | TRBJ2-1 | few | TRBV7-6 | CASSLVIGNNEQFF | TGTGCCAGCAGCTTAGTGATAGGGAATAATGAGCAGTTCTTC
TRBD1 | TRBJ1-2 | once | TRBV4-2 | CANSPGTGGAYGYTF | TGTGCCAACAGCCCAGGGACAGGAGGCGCCTATGGCTACACCTTC
TRBD1 | TRBJ2-1 | NA | TRBV5-1 | CASSFTLTGGYNEQFF | TGCGCCAGCAGCTTTACGTTGACAGGGGGCTACAATGAGCAGTTCTTC
TRBD2 | TRBJ2-1 | few | TRBV11-2 | CASSLDRLAGAGNEQFF | TGTGCCAGCAGCTTAGATCGACTAGCGGGAGCTGGCAATGAGCAGTTCTTC
TRBD1 | TRBJ2-7 | NA | TRBV7-6 | CASSLVGRGSWHEQYF | TGTGCCAGCAGCTTAGTTGGCAGGGGGTCGTGGCACGAGCAGTACTTC
NA | TRBJ2-7 | NA | TRBV6-5 | CASSRVAEASYEQYF | TGTGCCAGCAGCAGGGTAGCGGAAGCCTCCTACGAGCAGTACTTC